Shown below are 5 T cell receptor beta chains from a single sample sequenced in a study of OX40 agonist ivuxolimab in advanced cancers. The method was immunoSEQ multiplex PCR; TCRdb's version includes in-frame clones alone and lacks a portion of them. The sample contains 65,000 to 80,000 clones, around nine tenths of which appear only once. Sequencing used CD4+ or CD8+ T cells sorted from blood, obtained in a trial of the OX40 agonist ivuxolimab. Source of these receptors: an adult with an advanced solid tumor such as melanoma, head and neck, liver or kidney cancer.

The genes are TRBV28 and TRBJ2-7; the match to TRBD2 covers 8 bases. Trimming took 10 bases from V and 3 from J; bases not matched to a gene: 5. The CDR3 length is 12 residues. Germline V lookup: CDR1 MDHEN, CDR2 SYDVKM. CDR3 DNA sequence: TGTGCCACGGGACTAGAATTCTACGAGCAGTACTTC. Encoded protein: CATGLEFYEQYF.

The chain couples TRBV7-2 to TRBJ2-1; 11 nucleotides align to TRBD2. The germline CDR1 and CDR2 sequences are SGHTA and FQGNSA. After removal of 4 bases from V and 3 bases from J, the junction contained 5 bases not matched to a gene. This CDR3 has 16 residues. Here the CDR3 reads CASSWVTSGSYNEQFF. CDR3 nucleotides: TGTGCCAGCAGCTGGGTAACTAGCGGGAGCTACAATGAGCAGTTCTTC.

The chain couples TRBV5-4 to TRBJ2-5, with 7 bases fitting TRBD1. This CDR3 spans 13 amino acids. Germline V gene sequence: CDR1 SGHNT, CDR2 YYREEE (reference sequence). With V trimmed by 4 bases and J by 2 bases, 2 bases remained unmatched. CDR3 in amino acids: CASSPGQQETQYF. As DNA, the CDR3 is TGTGCCAGCAGCCCGGGACAGCAAGAGACCCAGTACTTC.

The chain carries TRBV19 and TRBJ1-5; possible D gene TRBD1, 5 bases. The V end lost 3 bases, the J end lost 3 bases, and 12 bases lay between the germline ends. Germline V gene sequence: CDR1 LNHDA, CDR2 SQIVND (reference sequence). CDR3 length: 15 residues. The CDR3 reads CASSIAQAFNQPQHF. CDR3 bases: TGTGCCAGTAGTATTGCACAGGCCTTCAATCAGCCCCAGCATTTT.

The V call is TRBV29-1, the J call TRBJ2-7; D uncertain. The V end was cut by 8 bases, the J end by 4 bases, with 12 bases between. In germline, CDR1 is SQVTM, CDR2 ANQGSEA. This CDR3 comprises 11 residues. This CDR3 reads CSILTSYEQYF. DNA of the CDR3: TGCAGCATACTAACTTCTTACGAGCAGTACTTC.